These 4 T cell receptor beta chains originate from one sample sequenced in a study of blood T cell repertoires in COVID-19. Profiling relied on immunoSEQ multiplex PCR, and the TCRdb table lists in-frame clones only, not all of them. Among approximately 260,000 clones listed, around 89% were seen once. The specimen was PBMCs or T cells enriched from blood (not recorded which). The source is a woman in her thirties or forties with acute COVID-19.

The rearrangement uses TRBV5-4 and TRBJ1-2, with 11 positions matching TRBD1. CDR3 length: 14 residues. Germline lookup yields CDR1 SGHNT and CDR2 YYREEE (reference sequence). V shed 4 bases and J 8 bases; nucleotides not matched to a gene: 7. The CDR3 DNA sequence: TGTGCCAGCAGCCGGGGGACAGGGGGGAGCGGCTACACCTTC. This sequence encodes CASSRGTGGSGYTF.

V and J are TRBV18 and TRBJ1-1, with D possibly TRBD1 on 5 matching bases. Germline loops: CDR1 KGHSH, CDR2 LQKENI. The CDR3 totals 16 residues. Trimming pared 3 bases from V and 5 bases from J, leaving 19 bases between. The CDR3 bases are TGTGCCAGCTCACCCCCCGGGGGAGGAGGGTGGACTGAAGCTTTCTTT. Translating gives CASSPPGGGGWTEAFF. Using reference TRBV18 and TRBJ1-1 for the parts outside the CDR3, the full variable domain is NAGVMQNPRHLVRRRGQEARLRCSPMKGHSHVYWYRQLPEEGLKFMVYLQKENIIDESGMPKERFSAEFPKEGPSILRIQQVVRGDSAAYFCASSPPGGGGWTEAFFGQGTRLTVV.

The chain uses TRBV3-1 (or the pseudogene TRBV3-2) and TRBJ2-7; D remains ambiguous. The CDR3 totals 16 residues. Germline V gives CDR1 LGHDT, CDR2 YNNKEL (reference sequence). V was trimmed by 0 bases and J by 1 base, leaving 13 bases between them. The CDR3: CASSQDASLTSYEQYF. For the CDR3, the DNA is TGTGCCAGCAGCCAAGATGCGTCTCTCACTTCCTACGAGCAGTACTTC.

The chain links TRBV5-4 to TRBJ2-1; 10 positions agree with TRBD1. V shed 0 bases, J shed 3 bases, and the junction held 3 bases outside the gene matches. The V gene's germline CDR1 is SGHNT and CDR2 YYREEE (reference sequence). The CDR3 covers 16 residues. The CDR3 DNA reads as TGTGCCAGCAGCTTGGGGGGACAGGGGAACTACAATGAGCAGTTCTTC. Translation: CASSLGGQGNYNEQFF.